Each of the 26 T cell receptor beta chains below was sequenced from the same sample in a study of a mutant IDH1 vaccine in newly diagnosed glioma. Here immunoSEQ multiplex PCR was the method, and the copy in TCRdb shows in-frame clones only, minus some. The table includes 65,000 to 85,000 clones, around 90% detected once. Described time point: week 35, safety follow-up. A single vaccine dose contained 300 ug of mutant IDH1 20-mer peptide, and topical imiquimod was used with it. These receptors are not linked to any known antigen. The sequences come from PBMCs, collected from a glioma patient whose treatment included an IDH1 peptide vaccine. The source of these receptors is a man aged 25 to 45 with glioma.

This clone came up a few times. V is TRBV4-1 and J is TRBJ2-2; 12 bases map to TRBD2. With V trimmed by 0 bases and J by 11 bases, 1 base remained unmatched. This CDR3 contains 14 residues. The germline CDR1 and CDR2 sequences are MGHRA and YSYEKL. CDR3 protein: CASSQELAGGELFF. The CDR3 region has the DNA TGCGCCAGCAGCCAAGAACTAGCGGGGGGCGAGCTGTTTTTT.

The V gene is TRBV10-3, the J gene TRBJ1-1; tentative D call: TRBD1 (5 bases). The CDR3 extends over 15 amino acids. Germline lookup yields CDR1 ENHRY and CDR2 SYGVKD. The V end was cut by 0 bases, the J end by 1 base, with 9 bases between. The CDR3 bases are TGTGCCATCAGTGAGTCAGGGGACCAGAACACTGAAGCTTTCTTT. Translating it yields CAISESGDQNTEAFF.

The chain joins TRBV18 to TRBJ1-2, with D hard to call. CDR3 length equals 14 residues. The germline gives CDR1 KGHSH, CDR2 LQKENI. V dropped 3 bases and J dropped 4 bases, with 12 bases sitting between them. CDR3 in amino acids: CASSPERSPYGYTF. CDR3 in DNA: TGTGCCAGCTCACCGGAACGCTCCCCCTATGGCTACACCTTC. Looking up the rest from reference TRBV18 and TRBJ1-2 gives the full variable domain: NAGVMQNPRHLVRRRGQEARLRCSPMKGHSHVYWYRQLPEEGLKFMVYLQKENIIDESGMPKERFSAEFPKEGPSILRIQQVVRGDSAAYFCASSPERSPYGYTFGSGTRLTVV.

V usage is TRBV4-2 and J usage is TRBJ2-7, with TRBD1 as a possible D gene (6 bases). V was shortened by 0 bases and J by 2 bases, with 11 bases between the two germline ends. Germline CDR1 is LGHNA and CDR2 is YNFKEQ. The CDR3 is made up of 15 amino acids. The CDR3 nucleotides read TGTGCCAGCAGCCAAGATAGACAGGTCGCCTACGAGCAGTACTTC. Protein: CASSQDRQVAYEQYF.

The chain links TRBV5-8 to TRBJ2-7; no clear D. This CDR3 spans 14 amino acids. CDR1 SGHTS and CDR2 YDEGEE come from the germline V gene. Trimming took off 0 bases at V and 4 bases at J, with 11 bases between the two ends. The CDR3 DNA sequence: TGTGCCAGCAGCTTGGTGCGGCGGAGTTACGAGCAGTACTTC. Protein: CASSLVRRSYEQYF.

The V call is TRBV2, the J call TRBJ2-7, with D unclear. Germline CDR1 SNHLY, CDR2 FYNNEI. V was shortened by 6 bases and J by 0 bases, with 9 bases between the two germline ends. The CDR3 runs 13 residues. CDR3 sequence reads: CASSSSDSYEQYF. The CDR3 nucleotides are TGTGCCAGCAGCTCTTCGGACTCCTACGAGCAGTACTTC. Full variable domain (missing parts from reference TRBV2 and TRBJ2-7): EPEVTQTPSHQVTQMGQEVILRCVPISNHLYFYWYRQILGQKVEFLVSFYNNEISEKSEIFDDQFSVERPDGSNFTLKIRSTKLEDSAMYFCASSSSDSYEQYFGPGTRLTVT.

This clone was seen once. The rearrangement links TRBV4-1 to TRBJ2-3; 10 nucleotides agree with TRBD2. Germline V gene sequence: CDR1 MGHRA, CDR2 YSYEKL. The CDR3 is made up of 16 amino acids. Trimming cost V 0 bases and J 5 bases; bases outside gene matches: 5. The CDR3 protein is CASSQDRTSGRDTQYF. CDR3 sequence (DNA): TGCGCCAGCAGCCAAGACCGGACTAGCGGTCGAGATACGCAGTATTTT.

The chain links TRBV15 to TRBJ1-2, with 7 positions matching TRBD1. This CDR3 is 14 amino acids long. From germline, CDR1 is LNHNV and CDR2 YYDKDF (reference sequence). With V trimmed by 1 base and J by 8 bases, 7 bases remained unmatched. The CDR3 DNA is TGTGCCACCAGCAGAGCGGGACAGATCAGGGGCTACACCTTC. This encodes CATSRAGQIRGYTF.

The chain uses TRBV10-3 and TRBJ2-3, with 11 bases identical to TRBD2. The length of the CDR3 is 14 residues. With V trimmed by 5 bases and J by 3 bases, 1 base remained unmatched. The germline CDR1 and CDR2 sequences are ENHRY and SYGVKD. The CDR3 DNA is TGTGCCATCAGTACTAGCGGGAGAACAGATACGCAGTATTTT. This translates into CAISTSGRTDTQYF.

V usage is TRBV9 and J usage is TRBJ2-1; 7 bases are shared with TRBD2. The germline CDR1 and CDR2 sequences are SGDLS and YYNGEE. The trim removed 1 base at V and 1 base at J, leaving 5 bases unmatched. The CDR3 length is 16 residues. The CDR3 DNA sequence: TGTGCCAGCAGCGTACCGAGCGGGATATCCTACAATGAGCAGTTCTTC. Translating it yields CASSVPSGISYNEQFF.

This chain uses TRBV5-4 with TRBJ2-5; maybe TRBD1 (6 bases). The ends were cut back, 3 bases at V and 5 bases at J, with 17 bases in the middle. The germline V gene has CDR1 SGHNT and CDR2 YYREEE (reference sequence). The CDR3 is 15 amino acids. The CDR3 reads CASSSGQPLGETQYF. In nucleotides, the CDR3 is TGTGCCAGCAGCTCTGGACAGCCTCTCGGGGAGACCCAGTACTTC.

The V and J genes are TRBV10-3 and TRBJ1-1; 9 nucleotides match TRBD1. CDR3 length equals 16 residues. V gave up 3 bases and J gave up 4 bases; unmatched junction bases: 9. Germline-derived CDR1 and CDR2 are ENHRY and SYGVKD. CDR3: CAISESTRDRATEAFF. Written as DNA, the CDR3 is TGTGCCATCAGTGAATCAACCCGGGACAGGGCCACTGAAGCTTTCTTT.

This rearrangement joins TRBV7-2 to TRBJ2-5, with D possibly matching TRBD2 (5 bases). CDR3 length: 12 residues. Germline CDR1 is SGHTA and CDR2 is FQGNSA. Trimming stripped 5 bases from V and 6 bases from J, with 10 bases between. The CDR3 bases are TGTGCCAGCAGCCCCGGGATCCAGACCCAGTACTTC. Amino acid sequence: CASSPGIQTQYF.

CDR3 protein: CASSDTSGRTYNEQFF. CDR3 DNA sequence: TGTGCCAGCAGCGATACTAGCGGGAGGACCTACAATGAGCAGTTCTTC. This rearrangement joins TRBV7-9 to TRBJ2-1; TRBD2 matches at 12 bases. The CDR3 covers 16 residues. Unmatched junction bases numbered 4, after V lost 5 bases and J lost 2 bases. Germline V gene lookup returns CDR1 SEHNR and CDR2 FQNEAQ (reference sequence).

This chain connects TRBV25-1 to TRBJ2-1, with 7 nucleotides matching TRBD1. The germline gives CDR1 MGHDK, CDR2 SYGVNS. With 5 bases clipped from V and 12 bases from J, the junction kept 4 bases outside the gene matches. The CDR3 is 11 amino acids. CDR3: CASSPGTVQFF. DNA for the CDR3: TGTGCCAGCAGTCCCGGGACAGTGCAGTTCTTC.

This chain joins TRBV28 and TRBJ2-2, with D tentatively TRBD2 (7 bases). V was trimmed by 8 bases and J by 7 bases, leaving 20 bases between them. Germline values: CDR1 MDHEN, CDR2 SYDVKM. The CDR3 is made up of 15 amino acids. CDR3 coding DNA: TGTGCCAGCCTTCCCTGGCGGGGGCCTGACGGGGAGCTGTTTTTT. Protein: CASLPWRGPDGELFF.

V gene TRBV12-2 combines with J gene TRBJ2-7; TRBD2, as called in the table, went unchecked against the DNA. TRBV12-2 is designated a pseudogene. The CDR3 is made up of 21 amino acids. The CDR3 here is CASRLGYADPPGGGGKYEQYF. The DNA for the CDR3 is TGTGCAAGTCGCTTAGGGTATGCGGACCCACCGGGTGGCGGGGGGAAGTACGAGCAGTACTTC.

The CDR3 here is CASSFEDRWLGQYF. As DNA, the CDR3 is TGTGCCAGCAGTTTTGAAGATCGGTGGTTGGGGCAGTATTTT. The gene calls are TRBV28 and TRBJ2-3; D unclear. The germline V gene encodes CDR1 MDHEN and CDR2 SYDVKM. V lost 3 bases, J lost 11 bases, and 18 bases lay in between. The length of the CDR3 is 14 residues.

J is TRBJ1-1 and V is TRBV6-5, with D possibly matching TRBD1 (6 bases). Germline CDR1 MNHEY, CDR2 SVGAGI. The CDR3 sequence is 13 residues long. Trimming pared 10 bases from V and 1 base from J, leaving 13 bases between. The CDR3 DNA follows: TGTGCCACCCACAGGGTCTCGAACACTGAAGCTTTCTTT. Residues: CATHRVSNTEAFF.

The V call is TRBV18, the J call TRBJ1-2; no clear D. The CDR3 contains 13 residues. CDR1 is KGHSH and CDR2 is LQKENI in the germline V gene. V was shortened by 1 base and J by 1 base, with 4 bases between the two germline ends. The CDR3 is CASSPQDNYGYTF. For the CDR3, the DNA is TGTGCCAGCTCACCACAAGATAACTATGGCTACACCTTC.

This clone was picked up a small number of times. The rearrangement joins TRBV27 to TRBJ1-4; D remains unclear. The CDR3 is 16 amino acids. Germline CDR1 MNHEY, CDR2 SMNVEV (reference sequence). V gave up 2 bases and J gave up 2 bases, with 12 bases separating them. CDR3 bases: TGTGCCAGCAGTTTACTGGGGAGTGGGACTAATGAAAAACTGTTTTTT. Translating gives CASSLLGSGTNEKLFF.

The chain joins TRBV15 to TRBJ1-1, with D perhaps matching TRBD1 (6 bases). In germline, CDR1 is LNHNV, CDR2 YYDKDF (reference sequence). CDR3 size: 13 residues. V lost 5 bases and J 1 base, leaving 8 bases between the germline ends. CDR3 coding DNA: TGTGCCACCAGCCTACAGGGGAACACTGAAGCTTTCTTT. Translated: CATSLQGNTEAFF.

CDR3 in DNA: TGCAGCGCCGGGGTGACAGGGATCACAGATACGCAGTATTTT. Amino acids: CSAGVTGITDTQYF. This sequence joins TRBV29-1 and TRBJ2-3, with TRBD1 matching over 7 bases. The CDR3 loop spans 14 amino acids. Germline CDR1 and CDR2: SQVTM and ANQGSEA. The trim removed 7 bases at V and 2 bases at J, leaving 9 bases unmatched.

The chain links TRBV27 to TRBJ1-1, with 8 bases identical to TRBD1. V shed 10 bases, J shed 1 base, and the junction held 5 bases outside the gene matches. CDR1 and CDR2 (germline): MNHEY, SMNVEV (reference sequence). CDR3 length equals 13 residues. The DNA for the CDR3 is TGTGCCACCGGACAGGGAAGGAACACTGAAGCTTTCTTT. Its protein is CATGQGRNTEAFF.

This sequence joins TRBV7-6 and TRBJ2-1, with D maybe TRBD2 (5 bases). Trimming took 5 bases from V and 6 from J, leaving 14 bases between them. The CDR3 consists of 14 residues. CDR1 is SGHVS, CDR2 FNYEAQ, per germline. In nucleotides, the CDR3 is TGTGCCAGCAGCCCCTTGGGAGCGTCCAATGAGCAGTTCTTC. This sequence encodes CASSPLGASNEQFF.

The rearrangement joins TRBV28 to TRBJ2-6, with TRBD1 matching 9 bases. Germline V gene lookup returns CDR1 MDHEN and CDR2 SYDVKM. V shed 6 bases, J shed 0 bases, and the junction held 6 bases outside the gene matches. The length of the CDR3 is 17 residues. As DNA, the CDR3 is TGTGCCAGCAGAAGCGGGACAGGGAGCTCTGGGGCCAACGTCCTGACTTTC. Its protein product is CASRSGTGSSGANVLTF. Full variable domain (missing parts from reference TRBV28 and TRBJ2-6): DVKVTQSSRYLVKRTGEKVFLECVQDMDHENMFWYRQDPGLGLRLIYFSYDVKMKEKGDIPEGYSVSREKKERFSLILESASTNQTSMYLCASRSGTGSSGANVLTFGAGSRLTVL.